Below are 20 T cell receptor beta chains sequenced from a single sample in a study of blood T cell repertoires in COVID-19. Produced via immunoSEQ multiplex PCR; TCRdb's table is partial and in-frame only. The table shows 250,000 to 300,000 clones, with approximately 85% occurring only once. The specimen sequenced was peripheral blood. The receptors stem from a woman aged 70-85 years with acute or convalescent COVID-19.

This clone was counted only a few times. The chain recombines TRBV5-1 with TRBJ2-1; 11 bases fit TRBD1. Germline V gene data show CDR1 as SGHRS and CDR2 as YFSETQ. V shed 1 base, J shed 3 bases, and the junction held 3 bases outside the gene matches. The CDR3 is 16 residues long. DNA of the CDR3: TGCGCCAGCAGCTTGACCGGGACAGGGGGCTACAATGAGCAGTTCTTC. Its protein product is CASSLTGTGGYNEQFF.

This chain uses TRBV5-4 with TRBJ2-5; TRBD1 is a possible D gene (5 bases). Deletions cut 2 bases from V and 4 bases from J, with 15 bases between. Germline CDR1 reads SGHNT; CDR2 reads YYREEE (reference sequence). The CDR3 runs to 15 residues. The CDR3: CASSFPGSVGETQYF. CDR3 bases: TGTGCCAGCAGCTTCCCAGGGTCCGTAGGAGAGACCCAGTACTTC.

Only one count was recorded for this clone. The genes are TRBV30 and TRBJ1-5, with no clear D. V was pared by 0 bases and J by 2 bases, with 14 bases between. The germline CDR1 and CDR2 sequences are GTSNPN and SVGIG (reference sequence). The CDR3 length is 16 residues. The CDR3 nucleotides read TGTGCCTGGAGTGTAAGTAGTGGTTCGGGCAATCAGCCCCAGCATTTT. Amino acids: CAWSVSSGSGNQPQHF.

This clone was seen more than once but under ten times. V usage is TRBV12-3 or TRBV12-4 and J usage is TRBJ1-2; 7 bases match TRBD1. V lost 7 bases and J lost 5; bases outside the gene matches: 4. The CDR3 consists of 12 residues. CDR3 region: CASKQGLYGYTF. The CDR3 DNA is TGTGCCAGCAAACAGGGGTTGTATGGCTACACCTTC.

The V and J genes are TRBV18 and TRBJ1-1; a weak D match, TRBD1 (5 bases). Germline CDR1 and CDR2: KGHSH and LQKENI. The CDR3 extends over 13 amino acids. The V and J ends lost 1 base and 7 bases respectively, with 10 bases between them. The CDR3 coding sequence is TGTGCCAGCTCACCACAAGGGGCCCTTGAAGCTTTCTTT. Residues: CASSPQGALEAFF.

The chain couples TRBV19 to TRBJ1-5, with 7 bases matching TRBD1. There are 15 residues in the CDR3. CDR1 and CDR2 from the germline V gene are LNHDA and SQIVND (reference sequence). V dropped 1 base and J dropped 11; count of bases not matched to a gene: 11. In DNA form, the CDR3 reads TGTGCCAGTAGTATAGGGGACAGCCTTTGGGATTCCCAGCATTTT. Protein sequence: CASSIGDSLWDSQHF.

The chain carries TRBV3-1 (or the pseudogene TRBV3-2) and TRBJ1-1, with D possibly matching TRBD1 (5 bases). The CDR3 spans 15 residues. Germline loops: CDR1 LGHDT, CDR2 YNNKEL (reference sequence). V lost 3 bases to trimming and J lost 7 bases, with 18 bases between them. The CDR3 DNA reads TGTGCCAGCAGCCACACAAGGGGTGCGTCAGGTGAAGCTTTCTTT. It codes for CASSHTRGASGEAFF.

The gene calls are TRBV6-2 or TRBV6-3 and TRBJ1-5; weak D call: TRBD1 (6 bases). Germline V gene data show CDR1 as MNHEY and CDR2 as SVGEGT. Trimming cost V 2 bases and J 7 bases, with 15 bases left between them. The CDR3 runs to 15 residues. The CDR3 coding sequence is TGTGCCAGCAGTTACCGAACAGGGAGTGGCCAGCCCCAGCATTTT. Translated, it gives CASSYRTGSGQPQHF.

The rearrangement joins TRBV7-9 to TRBJ1-1, with D unclear. The CDR3 extends over 15 amino acids. The V gene lost 5 bases and the J gene lost 1 base, with 14 bases spanning the gap. Germline lookup yields CDR1 SEHNR and CDR2 FQNEAQ (reference sequence). CDR3 protein: CASSDYGSPNTEAFF. CDR3 coding DNA: TGTGCCAGCAGCGACTACGGGAGCCCGAACACTGAAGCTTTCTTT.

The V call is TRBV2, the J call TRBJ2-2; D not resolved. This CDR3 has 14 amino acids. CDR1 and CDR2 (germline): SNHLY, FYNNEI. The ends were cut back, 2 bases at V and 3 bases at J, with 7 bases in the middle. The CDR3 here is CASSEYSYTGELFF. The CDR3 bases are TGTGCCAGCAGTGAATACTCATACACCGGGGAGCTGTTTTTT. The entire variable domain, with the rest obtained from reference TRBV2 and TRBJ2-2, is as follows: EPEVTQTPSHQVTQMGQEVILRCVPISNHLYFYWYRQILGQKVEFLVSFYNNEISEKSEIFDDQFSVERPDGSNFTLKIRSTKLEDSAMYFCASSEYSYTGELFFGEGSRLTVL.

Only one count was recorded for this clone. The genes are TRBV7-8 and TRBJ2-7; maybe TRBD1 (6 bases). The CDR3 consists of 15 residues. CDR1 SGHVS and CDR2 FQNEAQ come from the germline V gene. V was trimmed by 3 bases and J by 0 bases, leaving 12 bases between them. This chain's CDR3 is CASSFDRPLSYEQYF. CDR3 bases: TGTGCCAGCAGCTTTGACAGGCCCCTCTCCTACGAGCAGTACTTC.

The CDR3 spells CASSPGQGVWETQYF. The DNA for the CDR3 is TGCGCCAGCAGTCCTGGACAGGGGGTTTGGGAGACCCAGTACTTC. The gene calls are TRBV4-1 and TRBJ2-5, with 10 nucleotides matching TRBD1. The length of the CDR3 is 15 residues. CDR1 and CDR2 (germline): MGHRA, YSYEKL. Unmatched junction bases numbered 9, after V lost 6 bases and J lost 5 bases.

This sequence joins TRBV6-6 and TRBJ2-7; 8 positions agree with TRBD1. V lost 5 bases and J lost 1; bases outside the gene matches: 7. Germline loops: CDR1 MNHNY, CDR2 SVGAGI (reference sequence). This CDR3 is built from 15 residues. CDR3 in DNA: TGTGCCAGCAGTCGAGGACAGGGTTCGTCCTACGAGCAGTACTTC. It specifies CASSRGQGSSYEQYF.

The chain couples TRBV4-1 to TRBJ1-5; 8 bases align to TRBD1. The CDR3 runs 14 residues. The germline V gene has CDR1 MGHRA and CDR2 YSYEKL. Unmatched junction bases numbered 2, after V lost 1 base and J lost 6 bases. The CDR3 bases are TGCGCCAGCAGCCAAGGACAGGGGAGTCAGCCCCAGCATTTT. It is translated as CASSQGQGSQPQHF.

This chain links TRBV5-1 with TRBJ2-2; 11 nucleotides align to TRBD1. CDR3 size: 15 residues. J gave up 5 bases and V 6 bases, and 6 bases lay outside the gene matches. Germline CDR1 is SGHRS and CDR2 is YFSETQ. The CDR3 DNA reads as TGCGCCAGCACCCCTGGGACAGGGGGTACCGGGGAGCTGTTTTTT. Amino acid sequence: CASTPGTGGTGELFF.

The chain recombines TRBV29-1 with TRBJ1-5; a weak D match, TRBD1 (5 bases). Trimming left V 4 bases short and J 3 bases short, with 10 bases between. The CDR3 extends over 13 amino acids. Germline CDR1 reads SQVTM; CDR2 reads ANQGSEA. CDR3 nucleotides: TGCAGCGTTGCCTGGGGCGTCAATCAGCCCCAGCATTTT. It translates to CSVAWGVNQPQHF.

The chain is built from TRBV2 and TRBJ1-6; D not resolved. CDR1 and CDR2 (germline): SNHLY, FYNNEI. Trimming removed 8 bases at V and 7 bases at J, with 12 bases between. The CDR3 loop spans 13 amino acids. The DNA of the CDR3 is TGTGCCAGCCAGAACAGTCCAAATTCACCCCTCCACTTT. It codes for CASQNSPNSPLHF.

This clone was detected once. This chain joins TRBV3-1 (or the pseudogene TRBV3-2) and TRBJ1-1, with TRBD1 as a possible D gene (5 bases). CDR1 LGHDT and CDR2 YNNKEL come from the germline V gene (reference sequence). Trimming cost V 4 bases and J 0 bases, with 9 bases left between them. The CDR3 spans 14 residues. The CDR3 reads CASSLGAVNTEAFF. The CDR3 DNA follows: TGTGCCAGCAGCCTAGGGGCCGTGAACACTGAAGCTTTCTTT.

This clone has only one observation. The V and J genes are TRBV10-2 and TRBJ2-3, with 11 bases fitting TRBD2. The germline gives CDR1 WSHSY, CDR2 SAAADI. The CDR3 has 15 amino acids. V was clipped by 7 bases and J by 4 bases; unmatched bases: 7. In DNA form, the CDR3 reads TGCGCCAGCAATAGACTAGCGGGGATAGCAGATACGCAGTATTTT. Its protein product is CASNRLAGIADTQYF.

This chain connects TRBV5-4 to TRBJ2-7, with 9 bases matching TRBD1. After removal of 3 bases from V and 4 bases from J, the junction contained 5 bases not matched to a gene. CDR1 is SGHNT, CDR2 YYREEE, per germline (reference sequence). There are 14 residues in the CDR3. The CDR3 DNA follows: TGTGCCAGCAGCTCCGGGACAGGGTCATACGAGCAGTACTTC. It specifies CASSSGTGSYEQYF.